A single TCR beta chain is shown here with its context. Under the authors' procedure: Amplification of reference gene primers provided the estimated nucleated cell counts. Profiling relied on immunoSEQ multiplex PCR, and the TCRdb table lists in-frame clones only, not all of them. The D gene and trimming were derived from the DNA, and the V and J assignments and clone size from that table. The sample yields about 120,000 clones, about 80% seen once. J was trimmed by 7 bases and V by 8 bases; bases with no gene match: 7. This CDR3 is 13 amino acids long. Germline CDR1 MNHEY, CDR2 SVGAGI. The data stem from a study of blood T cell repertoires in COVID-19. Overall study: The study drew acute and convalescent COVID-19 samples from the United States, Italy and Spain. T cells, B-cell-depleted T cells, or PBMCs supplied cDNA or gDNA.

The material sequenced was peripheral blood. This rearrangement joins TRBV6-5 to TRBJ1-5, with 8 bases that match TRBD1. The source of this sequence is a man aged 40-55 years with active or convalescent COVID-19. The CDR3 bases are TGTGCCAGCGCAGGGGGCGCCAGGCAGCCCCAGCATTTT. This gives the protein CASAGGARQPQHF.